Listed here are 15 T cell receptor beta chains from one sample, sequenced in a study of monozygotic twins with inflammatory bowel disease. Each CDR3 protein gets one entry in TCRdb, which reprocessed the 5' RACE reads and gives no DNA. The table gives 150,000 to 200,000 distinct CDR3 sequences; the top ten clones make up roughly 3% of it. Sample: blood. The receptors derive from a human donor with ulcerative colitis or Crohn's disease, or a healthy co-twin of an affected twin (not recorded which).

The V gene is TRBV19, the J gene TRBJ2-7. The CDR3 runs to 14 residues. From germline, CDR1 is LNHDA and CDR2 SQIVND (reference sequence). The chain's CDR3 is CASSTGRSSYEQYF.

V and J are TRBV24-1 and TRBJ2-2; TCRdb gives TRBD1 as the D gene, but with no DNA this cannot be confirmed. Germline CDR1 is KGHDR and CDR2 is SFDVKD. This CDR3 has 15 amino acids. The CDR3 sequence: CATSDGTSNTGELFF.

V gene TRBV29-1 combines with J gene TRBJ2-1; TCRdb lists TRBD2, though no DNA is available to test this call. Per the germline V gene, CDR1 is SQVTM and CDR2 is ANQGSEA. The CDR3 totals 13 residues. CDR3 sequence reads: CSAAREPYNEQFF.

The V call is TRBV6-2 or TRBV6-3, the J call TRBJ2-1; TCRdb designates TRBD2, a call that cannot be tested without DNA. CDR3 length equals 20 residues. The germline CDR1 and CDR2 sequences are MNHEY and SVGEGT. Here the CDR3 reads CASSLIVISQAGFPYNVQFF.

The CDR3 is CASSHFTYTGGPEAFF. The rearrangement joins TRBV7-9 to TRBJ1-1; the D gene TCRdb calls, TRBD1, cannot be checked with no DNA. Looked up from germline, CDR1 is SEHNR and CDR2 is FQNEAQ (reference sequence). The CDR3 consists of 16 residues.

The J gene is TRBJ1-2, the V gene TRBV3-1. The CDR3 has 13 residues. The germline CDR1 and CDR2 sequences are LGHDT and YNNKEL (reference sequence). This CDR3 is CASSRDLQKAYTF.

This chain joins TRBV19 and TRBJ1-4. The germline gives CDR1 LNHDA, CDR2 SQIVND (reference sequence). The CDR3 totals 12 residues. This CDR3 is CASKRTNEKLFF. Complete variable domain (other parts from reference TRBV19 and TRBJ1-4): DGGITQSPKYLFRKEGQNVTLSCEQNLNHDAMYWYRQDPGQGLRLIYYSQIVNDFQKGDIAEGYSVSREKKESFPLTVTSAQKNPTAFYLCASKRTNEKLFFGSGTQLSVL.

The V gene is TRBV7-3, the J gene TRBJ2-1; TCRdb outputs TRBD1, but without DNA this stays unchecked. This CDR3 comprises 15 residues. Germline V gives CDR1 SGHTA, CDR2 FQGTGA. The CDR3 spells CASSLTRRGLNEQFF.

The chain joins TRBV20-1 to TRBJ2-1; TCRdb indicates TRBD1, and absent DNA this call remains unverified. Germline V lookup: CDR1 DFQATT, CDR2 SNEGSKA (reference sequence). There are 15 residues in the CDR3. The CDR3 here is CSARHGVSQYNEQFF.

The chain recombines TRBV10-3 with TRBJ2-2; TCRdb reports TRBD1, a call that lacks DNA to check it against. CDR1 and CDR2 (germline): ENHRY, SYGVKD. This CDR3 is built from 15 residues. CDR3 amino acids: CAIAAGHLNTGELFF.

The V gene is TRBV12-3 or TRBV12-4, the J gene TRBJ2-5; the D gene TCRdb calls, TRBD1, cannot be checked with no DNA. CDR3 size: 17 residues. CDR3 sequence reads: CASSFNLRGLGQETQYF.

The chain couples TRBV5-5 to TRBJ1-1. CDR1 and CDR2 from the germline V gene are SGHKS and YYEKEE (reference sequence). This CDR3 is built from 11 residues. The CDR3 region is CASSSLAEAFF.

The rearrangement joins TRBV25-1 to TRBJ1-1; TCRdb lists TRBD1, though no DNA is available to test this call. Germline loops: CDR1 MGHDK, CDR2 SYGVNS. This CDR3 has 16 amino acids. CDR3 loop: CASSELTPQGNTEAFF.

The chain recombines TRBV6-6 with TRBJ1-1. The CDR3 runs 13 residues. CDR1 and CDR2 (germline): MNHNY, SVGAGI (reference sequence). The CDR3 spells CASSHPGGTEAFF.

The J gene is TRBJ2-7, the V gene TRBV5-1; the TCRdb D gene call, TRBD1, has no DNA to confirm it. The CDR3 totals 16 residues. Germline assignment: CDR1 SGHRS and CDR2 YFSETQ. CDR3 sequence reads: CASSLGLGTDSYEQYF.